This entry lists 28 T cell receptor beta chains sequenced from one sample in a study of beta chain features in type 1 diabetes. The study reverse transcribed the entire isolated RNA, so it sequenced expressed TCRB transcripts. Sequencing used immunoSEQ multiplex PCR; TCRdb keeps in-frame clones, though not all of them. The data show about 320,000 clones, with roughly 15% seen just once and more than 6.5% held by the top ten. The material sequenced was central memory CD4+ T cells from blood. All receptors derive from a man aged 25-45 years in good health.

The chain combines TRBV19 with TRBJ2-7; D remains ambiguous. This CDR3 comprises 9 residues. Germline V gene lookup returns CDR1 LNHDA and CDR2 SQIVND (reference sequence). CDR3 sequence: CASSIVQDV. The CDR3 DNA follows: TGTGCCAGTAGTATAGTCCAGGACGTC.

The CDR3 nucleotides read TGTGCCAGCAGTGCTGCGACAGGGGATCCCAACTATGGCTACACCTTC. Residues: CASSAATGDPNYGYTF. The J gene is TRBJ1-2, the V gene TRBV6-1; 8 bases line up with TRBD1. V was clipped by 4 bases and J by 2 bases; unmatched bases: 9. CDR3 length equals 16 residues. The germline V gene has CDR1 MNHNS and CDR2 SASEGT.

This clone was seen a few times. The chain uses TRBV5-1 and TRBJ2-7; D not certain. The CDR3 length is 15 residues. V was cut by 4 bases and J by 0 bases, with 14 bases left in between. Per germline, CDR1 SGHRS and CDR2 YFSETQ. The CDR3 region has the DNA TGCGCCAGCAGCCCCGGGTCCAAAAGCTCCTACGAGCAGTACTTC. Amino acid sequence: CASSPGSKSSYEQYF.

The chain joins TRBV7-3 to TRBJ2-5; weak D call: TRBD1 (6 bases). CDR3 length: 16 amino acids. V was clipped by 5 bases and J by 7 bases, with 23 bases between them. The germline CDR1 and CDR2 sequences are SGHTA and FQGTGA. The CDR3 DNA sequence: TGTGCCAGCAGCCAGTCGGGGTCGAGCCACAGGGCGACCCAGTACTTC. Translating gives CASSQSGSSHRATQYF.

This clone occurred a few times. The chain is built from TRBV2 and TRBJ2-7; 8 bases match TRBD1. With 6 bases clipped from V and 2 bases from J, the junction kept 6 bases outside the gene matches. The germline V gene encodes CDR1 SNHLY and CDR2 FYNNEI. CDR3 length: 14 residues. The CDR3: CASRMTGETYEQYF. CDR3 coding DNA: TGTGCCAGCAGGATGACAGGGGAAACCTACGAGCAGTACTTC.

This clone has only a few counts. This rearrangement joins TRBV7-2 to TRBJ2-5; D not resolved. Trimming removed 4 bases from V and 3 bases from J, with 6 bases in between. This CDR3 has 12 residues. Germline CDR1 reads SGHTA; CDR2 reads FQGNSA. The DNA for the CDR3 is TGTGCCAGCAGCTCAAATAAAGAGACCCAGTACTTC. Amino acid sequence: CASSSNKETQYF.

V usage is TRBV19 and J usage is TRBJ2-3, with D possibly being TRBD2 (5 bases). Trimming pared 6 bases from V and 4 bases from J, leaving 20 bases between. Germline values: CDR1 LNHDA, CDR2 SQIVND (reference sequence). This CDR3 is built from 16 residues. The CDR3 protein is CASSDPSGSVADTQYF. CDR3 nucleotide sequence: TGTGCCAGTAGCGATCCTTCGGGTAGCGTAGCAGATACGCAGTATTTT.

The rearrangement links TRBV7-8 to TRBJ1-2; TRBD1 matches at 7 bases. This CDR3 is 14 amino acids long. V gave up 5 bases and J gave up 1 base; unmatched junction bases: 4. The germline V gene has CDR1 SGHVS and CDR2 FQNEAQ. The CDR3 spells CASSVNRGNYGYTF. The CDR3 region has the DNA TGTGCCAGCAGCGTCAACAGGGGTAACTATGGCTACACCTTC.

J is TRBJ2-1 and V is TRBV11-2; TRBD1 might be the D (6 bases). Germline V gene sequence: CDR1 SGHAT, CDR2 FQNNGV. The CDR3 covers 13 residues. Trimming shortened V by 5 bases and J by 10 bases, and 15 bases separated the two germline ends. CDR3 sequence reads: CASSPQTGAEQFF. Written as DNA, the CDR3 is TGTGCCAGCAGCCCCCAGACAGGCGCAGAGCAGTTCTTC.

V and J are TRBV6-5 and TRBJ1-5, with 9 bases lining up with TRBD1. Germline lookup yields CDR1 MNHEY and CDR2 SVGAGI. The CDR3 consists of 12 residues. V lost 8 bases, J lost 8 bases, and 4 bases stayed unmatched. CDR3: CASGQGREPQHF. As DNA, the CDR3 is TGTGCCAGCGGACAGGGGAGGGAGCCCCAGCATTTT.

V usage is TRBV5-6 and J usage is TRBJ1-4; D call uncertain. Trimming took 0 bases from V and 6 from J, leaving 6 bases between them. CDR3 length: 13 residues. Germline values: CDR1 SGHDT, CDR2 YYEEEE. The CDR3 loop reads CASSLEADEKLFF. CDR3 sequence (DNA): TGTGCCAGCAGCTTGGAGGCAGATGAAAAACTGTTTTTT.

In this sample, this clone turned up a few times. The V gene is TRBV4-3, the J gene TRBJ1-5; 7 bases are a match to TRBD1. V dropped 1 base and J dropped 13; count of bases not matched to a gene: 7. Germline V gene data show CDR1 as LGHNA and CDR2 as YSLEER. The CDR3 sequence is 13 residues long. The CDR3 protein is CASSQGLGGRQHF. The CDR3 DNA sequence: TGCGCCAGCAGCCAAGGTTTAGGGGGCCGTCAGCATTTT.

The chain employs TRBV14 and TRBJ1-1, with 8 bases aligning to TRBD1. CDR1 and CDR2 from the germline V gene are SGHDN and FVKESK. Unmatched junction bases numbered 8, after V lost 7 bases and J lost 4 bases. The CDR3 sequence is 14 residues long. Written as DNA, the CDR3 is TGTGCCAGCACCTACCACAGGGGGGTCACTGAAGCTTTCTTT. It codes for CASTYHRGVTEAFF.

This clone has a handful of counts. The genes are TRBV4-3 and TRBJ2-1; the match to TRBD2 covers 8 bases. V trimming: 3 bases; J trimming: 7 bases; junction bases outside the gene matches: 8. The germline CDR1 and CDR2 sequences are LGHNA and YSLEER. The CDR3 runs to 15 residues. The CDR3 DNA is TGCGCCAGCAGCCATTGGTCGGGAGGGAGGAATGAGCAGTTCTTC. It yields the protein CASSHWSGGRNEQFF.

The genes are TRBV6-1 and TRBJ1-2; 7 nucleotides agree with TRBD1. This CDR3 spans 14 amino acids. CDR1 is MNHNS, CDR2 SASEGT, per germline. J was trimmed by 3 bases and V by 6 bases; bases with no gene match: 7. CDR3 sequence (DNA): TGTGCCAGCAGACGACAGGGAGGCGACTATGGCTACACCTTC. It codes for CASRRQGGDYGYTF.

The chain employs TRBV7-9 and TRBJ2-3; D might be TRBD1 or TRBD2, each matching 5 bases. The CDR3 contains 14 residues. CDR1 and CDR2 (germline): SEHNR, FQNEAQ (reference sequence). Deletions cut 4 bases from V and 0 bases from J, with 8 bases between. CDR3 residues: CASSSGGSTDTQYF. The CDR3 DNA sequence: TGTGCCAGCAGCTCTGGGGGTAGCACAGATACGCAGTATTTT.

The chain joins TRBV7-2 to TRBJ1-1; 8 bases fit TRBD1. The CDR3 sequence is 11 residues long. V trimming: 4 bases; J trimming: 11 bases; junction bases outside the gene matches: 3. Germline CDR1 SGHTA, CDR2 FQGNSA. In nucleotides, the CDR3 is TGTGCCAGCAGCTCTGACAGGGGCGCTTTCTTT. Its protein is CASSSDRGAFF.

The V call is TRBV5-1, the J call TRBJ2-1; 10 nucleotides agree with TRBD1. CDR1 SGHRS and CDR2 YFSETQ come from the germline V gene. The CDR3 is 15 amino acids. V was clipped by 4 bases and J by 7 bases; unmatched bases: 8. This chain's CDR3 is CASSDDRGLRNEQFF. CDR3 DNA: TGCGCCAGCAGCGACGACAGGGGGCTCCGAAATGAGCAGTTCTTC.

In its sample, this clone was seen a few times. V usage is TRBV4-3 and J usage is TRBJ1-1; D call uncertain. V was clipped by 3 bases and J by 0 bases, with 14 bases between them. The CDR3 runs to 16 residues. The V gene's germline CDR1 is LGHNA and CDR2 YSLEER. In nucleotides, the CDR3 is TGCGCCAGCAGCCAGAGACCGGCAACTATGAACACTGAAGCTTTCTTT. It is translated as CASSQRPATMNTEAFF.

CDR3 loop: CAWSRPRENYGYTF. In DNA form, the CDR3 reads TGTGCCTGGAGTCGTCCCAGGGAAAACTATGGCTACACCTTC. This chain joins TRBV30 and TRBJ1-2; D is possibly TRBD1 (5 bases). Trimming took off 2 bases at V and 2 bases at J, with 12 bases between the two ends. Germline V gene sequence: CDR1 GTSNPN, CDR2 SVGIG (reference sequence). CDR3 length: 14 amino acids.

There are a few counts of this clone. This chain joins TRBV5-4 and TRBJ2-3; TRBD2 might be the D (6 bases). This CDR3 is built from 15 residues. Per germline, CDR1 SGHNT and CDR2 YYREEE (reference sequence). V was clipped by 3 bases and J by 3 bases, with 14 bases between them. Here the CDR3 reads CASSYSGRGTDTQYF. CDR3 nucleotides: TGTGCCAGCAGCTACTCGGGACGGGGGACAGATACGCAGTATTTT.

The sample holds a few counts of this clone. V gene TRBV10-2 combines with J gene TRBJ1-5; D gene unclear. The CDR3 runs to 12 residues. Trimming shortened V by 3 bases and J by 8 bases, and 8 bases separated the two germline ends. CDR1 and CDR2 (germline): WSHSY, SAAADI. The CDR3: CASSDAGEPQHF. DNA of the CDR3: TGCGCCAGCAGTGATGCGGGCGAGCCCCAGCATTTT.

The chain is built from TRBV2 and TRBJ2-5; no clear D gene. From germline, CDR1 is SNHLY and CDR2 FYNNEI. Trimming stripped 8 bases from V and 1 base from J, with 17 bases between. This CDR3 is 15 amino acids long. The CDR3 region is CASLKGTGFQETQYF. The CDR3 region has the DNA TGTGCCAGCCTAAAGGGTACTGGGTTCCAAGAGACCCAGTACTTC.

The CDR3 DNA reads as TGTGCCAGTAGTATGGGCGGGGATAGCAATCAGCCCCAGCATTTT. This sequence encodes CASSMGGDSNQPQHF. The chain has TRBV19 and TRBJ1-5; no firm D call. Germline V lookup: CDR1 LNHDA, CDR2 SQIVND (reference sequence). The CDR3 spans 15 residues. Between the trimmed V and J ends, which lost 3 bases and 0 bases, there was a span of 9 bases.

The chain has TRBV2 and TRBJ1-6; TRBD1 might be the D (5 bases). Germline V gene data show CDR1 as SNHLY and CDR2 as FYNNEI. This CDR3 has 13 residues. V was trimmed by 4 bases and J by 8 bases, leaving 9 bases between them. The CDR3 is CASSGGVYSPLHF. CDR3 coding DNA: TGTGCCAGCAGTGGGGGGGTTTATTCACCCCTCCACTTT.

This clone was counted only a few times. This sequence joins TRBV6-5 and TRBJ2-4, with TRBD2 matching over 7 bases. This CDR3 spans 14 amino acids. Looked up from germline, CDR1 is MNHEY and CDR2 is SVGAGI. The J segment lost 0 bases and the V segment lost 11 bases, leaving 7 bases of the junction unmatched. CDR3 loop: CAVGEGRAKNIQYF. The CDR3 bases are TGTGCCGTAGGGGAGGGAAGAGCCAAAAACATTCAGTACTTC.

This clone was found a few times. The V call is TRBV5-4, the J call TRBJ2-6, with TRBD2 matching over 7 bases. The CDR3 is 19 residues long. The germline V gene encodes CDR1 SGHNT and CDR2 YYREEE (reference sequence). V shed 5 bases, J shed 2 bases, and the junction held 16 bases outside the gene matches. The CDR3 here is CASRGRGRTTLTGANVLTF. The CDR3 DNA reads TGTGCCAGCAGGGGGAGGGGCAGAACGACGTTGACTGGGGCCAACGTCCTGACTTTC.

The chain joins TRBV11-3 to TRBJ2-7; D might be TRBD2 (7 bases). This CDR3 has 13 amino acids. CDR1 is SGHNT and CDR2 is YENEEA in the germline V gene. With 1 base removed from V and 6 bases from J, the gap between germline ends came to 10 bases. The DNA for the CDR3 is TGTGCCAGCAGCTTAGTGGGGGGGGCCGAGCAGTACGTC. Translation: CASSLVGGAEQYV.